Listed below are T cell receptor beta chains from one sample, sequenced in a study of cytomegalovirus exposure and HLA in healthy donors. Libraries were prepared by immunoSEQ multiplex PCR; TCRdb keeps only in-frame clonotypes and omits some of them. The sample has under 130,000 clones, roughly 80% seen once. The material sequenced was PBMCs. The receptor source for this set is a female donor in good health and CMV-seropositive. CDR3s include the opening cysteine and the closing phenylalanine or tryptophan. A D gene is named only where the DNA matches it firmly. Rows give clone size only sometimes, using once, few, many, or a class for an expanded clone.

>-|TRBV27|TRBJ1-5|-
CASSLGGWNQPQHF
TGTGCCAGCAGCCTAGGAGGGTGGAATCAGCCCCAGCATTTT
>TRBD2|TRBV7-3|TRBJ2-1|-
CASSLTFGLADNEQFF
TGTGCCAGCAGCTTAACTTTCGGACTAGCGGACAATGAGCAGTTCTTC
>-|TRBV29-1|TRBJ2-6|-
CSVDGGPGANVLTF
TGCAGCGTTGACGGCGGGCCTGGGGCCAACGTCCTGACTTTC
>TRBD2|TRBV14|TRBJ2-5|-
CASSRGAGTRQETQYF
TGTGCCAGCAGCCGGGGGGCCGGGACTAGACAAGAGACCCAGTACTTC
>-|TRBV19|TRBJ1-4|once
CASSGQGGEKLFF
TGTGCCAGTAGTGGGCAGGGAGGAGAAAAACTGTTTTTT
>TRBD1|TRBV19|TRBJ1-4|once
CASSTSGGKLFF
TGTGCCAGTAGTACGTCAGGGGGAAAACTGTTTTTT
>-|TRBV5-1|TRBJ1-4|-
CASSQQGGTNEKLFF
TGCGCCAGCAGCCAACAGGGTGGAACTAATGAAAAACTGTTTTTT
>TRBD2|TRBV27|TRBJ2-7|once
CASSIRLAGVGEQYF
TGTGCCAGCAGTATAAGACTAGCGGGAGTTGGCGAGCAGTACTTC
>TRBD1|TRBV25-1|TRBJ2-7|-
CASRSSRQGFYEQYF
TGTGCCAGCCGCAGCTCCCGACAGGGGTTCTACGAGCAGTACTTC
>TRBD2|TRBV28|TRBJ2-3|-
CASSSRFGGGMGTDTQYF
TGTGCCAGCAGTTCGAGATTCGGGGGGGGTATGGGCACAGATACGCAGTATTTT
>TRBD2|TRBV30|TRBJ2-1|once
CAWSVAGGLYNEQFF
TGTGCCTGGAGTGTAGCGGGGGGGCTATACAATGAGCAGTTCTTC
>-|TRBV7-8|TRBJ1-2|-
CASSLGGSYGYTF
TGTGCCAGCAGCCTTGGCGGTAGCTATGGCTACACCTTC
>-|TRBV29-1|TRBJ2-1|-
CSVGGGYNEQFF
TGCAGCGTAGGGGGGGGATACAATGAGCAGTTCTTC
>-|TRBV29-1|TRBJ1-5|-
CSVGQSDQPQHF
TGCAGCGTCGGACAGTCGGATCAGCCCCAGCATTTT
>TRBD2|TRBV18|TRBJ2-1|-
CASSTGTRDNEQFF
TGTGCCAGCTCCACCGGGACTAGGGACAATGAGCAGTTCTTC
>-|TRBV18|TRBJ2-5|-
CASSHDSARETQYF
TGTGCCAGCTCCCACGACTCAGCTCGCGAGACCCAGTACTTC
>-|TRBV2|TRBJ2-7|few
CASSDEVGYEQYF
TGTGCCAGCAGTGATGAGGTGGGCTACGAGCAGTACTTC
>TRBD1|TRBV12-5|TRBJ1-2|-
CASGIQGDYGYTF
TGTGCTAGTGGTATCCAGGGGGATTATGGCTACACCTTC
>TRBD2|TRBV4-1|TRBJ2-2|-
CASSQGARTSDTGELFF
TGCGCCAGCAGCCAAGGAGCAAGGACTAGCGACACCGGGGAGCTGTTTTTT
>TRBD1|TRBV6-5|TRBJ2-7|-
CASSRDRNYEQYF
TGTGCCAGCAGCCGGGACAGGAACTACGAGCAGTACTTC
>-|TRBV19|TRBJ2-3|-
CASSMGGGGTQYF
TGTGCCAGTAGTATGGGAGGGGGAGGTACGCAGTATTTT
>-|TRBV30|TRBJ1-1|-
CAWRHSMNTEAFF
TGTGCCTGGAGACACAGCATGAACACTGAAGCTTTCTTT
>-|TRBV9|TRBJ1-2|-
CASSVGAVGYGYTF
TGTGCCAGCAGCGTAGGGGCAGTAGGCTATGGCTACACCTTC
>-|TRBV15|TRBJ1-3|-
CATSRVRQQGNTIYF
TGTGCCACCAGCAGAGTACGACAGCAAGGAAACACCATATATTTT
>TRBD2|TRBV6-5|TRBJ2-3|-
CASSWGLHTDTQYF
TGTGCCAGCAGTTGGGGACTACACACAGATACGCAGTATTTT
>-|TRBV28|TRBJ1-5|-
CASSPGHLNQPQHF
TGTGCCAGCAGCCCGGGACACCTTAATCAGCCCCAGCATTTT
>-|TRBV28|TRBJ1-5|-
CASSLMTAIYQPQHF
TGTGCCAGCAGTTTAATGACAGCGATTTATCAGCCCCAGCATTTT
>-|TRBV5-1|TRBJ1-1|-
CASSLVQATEAFF
TGCGCCAGCAGCTTGGTACAGGCGACTGAAGCTTTCTTT
>-|TRBV18|TRBJ1-1|-
CASSPQVGQLDTEAFF
TGTGCCAGCTCACCACAAGTAGGACAGTTAGACACTGAAGCTTTCTTT
>TRBD2|TRBV29-1|TRBJ2-7|-
CSARRIRDRTLAGIIYEQYF
TGCAGCGCTCGGCGCATCCGGGACAGGACACTAGCGGGGATAATCTACGAGCAGTACTTC
>-|TRBV15|TRBJ1-1|-
CATSRDTGMNTEAFF
TGTGCCACCAGCAGAGATACAGGCATGAACACTGAAGCTTTCTTT
>TRBD1|TRBV19|TRBJ2-3|-
CASSAGQGYTDTQYF
TGTGCCAGTAGTGCGGGACAGGGGTACACAGATACGCAGTATTTT
>-|TRBV19|TRBJ1-1|-
CASLHRGNEAFF
TGTGCCAGCCTACACCGAGGGAATGAAGCTTTCTTT
>-|TRBV18|TRBJ1-2|-
CASRMTDYGYTF
TGTGCCAGCCGGATGACAGACTATGGCTACACCTTC
>-|TRBV11-2|TRBJ1-4|-
CASSLRGVTNEKLFF
TGTGCCAGCAGCTTGCGGGGTGTGACTAATGAAAAACTGTTTTTT
>TRBD1|TRBV7-6|TRBJ1-2|-
CASSLDRGFNYGYTF
TGTGCCAGCAGCTTGGACAGGGGATTTAACTATGGCTACACCTTC
>-|TRBV5-4|TRBJ1-1|-
CASSLQLNTEAFF
TGTGCCAGCAGCTTACAACTGAACACTGAAGCTTTCTTT
>TRBD2|TRBV15|TRBJ2-7|few
CATGSLRSGAYEQYF
TGTGCCACCGGCAGCTTACGGAGCGGGGCCTACGAGCAGTACTTC
>-|TRBV19|TRBJ2-3|-
CASGEGDGDTQYF
TGTGCCAGTGGGGAGGGGGATGGAGATACGCAGTATTTT
>TRBD1|TRBV5-4|TRBJ1-2|-
CASSKGGRTGDTNYGYTF
TGTGCCAGCAGCAAGGGGGGTCGGACAGGCGATACTAACTATGGCTACACCTTC
>TRBD2|TRBV7-8|TRBJ2-1|-
CASSTRRAGGGNEQFF
TGTGCCAGCAGCACCCGACGGGCGGGAGGAGGTAATGAGCAGTTCTTC
>-|TRBV5-5|TRBJ2-7|-
CASSLGTHSYEQYF
TGTGCCAGCAGCTTAGGGACACACTCCTACGAGCAGTACTTC